This TCR beta chain was recovered during a study of blood T cell repertoires in COVID-19. Study background: From T cells, B-cell-depleted T cells, or PBMCs came the material, which was cDNA or gDNA.

The protocol was immunoSEQ multiplex PCR, while the TCRdb copy is restricted to in-frame clones and leaves out a portion. The sample carries 150,000 or so clones, about 90% recorded once. CDR3 length equals 17 residues. The ends lost 2 bases at V and 5 bases at J; junction bases unmatched: 8. CDR1 is GTSNPN, CDR2 SVGIG, per germline (reference sequence). The sample taken for sequencing was peripheral blood. The genes are TRBV30 and TRBJ2-1; 14 bases line up with TRBD2. This clonotype was sampled from a woman in her 70s with acute or convalescent COVID-19. The CDR3 DNA follows: TGTGCCTGGAGTAAGAGGACTAGCGGGAGGCTCCACAATGAGCAGTTCTTC. Translating gives CAWSKRTSGRLHNEQFF.